This passage covers 17 T cell receptor beta chains from one sample sequenced in a study of blood T cell repertoires in COVID-19. Assay used: immunoSEQ multiplex PCR; TCRdb lists only in-frame clones, some missing. The table has some 260,000 clones, over 70% seen once. The sequencing sample was made of peripheral blood. The receptors originated from a woman aged 70 to 79 with COVID-19, enrolled during active disease.

The chain recombines TRBV7-9 with TRBJ2-1, with 7 bases fitting TRBD2. Trimming took 2 bases from V and 8 from J; bases not matched to a gene: 9. The CDR3 is 15 residues long. Germline V gene lookup returns CDR1 SEHNR and CDR2 FQNEAQ (reference sequence). CDR3 coding DNA: TGTGCCAGCAGCTTATTGGGGACTAACTTTCATGAGCAGTTCTTC. Translation gives CASSLLGTNFHEQFF.

The genes are TRBV5-4 and TRBJ2-7, with a weak D call TRBD1 (6 bases). This CDR3 region has 14 residues. V was cut by 2 bases and J by 5 bases, with 14 bases left in between. CDR1 is SGHNT and CDR2 is YYREEE in the germline V gene (reference sequence). The CDR3 nucleotides are TGTGCCAGCAGCTTACAGGGTTGGGGCAACGAGCAGTACTTC. Protein: CASSLQGWGNEQYF.

The rearrangement joins TRBV7-2 to TRBJ2-1; 7 bases agree with TRBD2. The length of the CDR3 is 15 residues. J was trimmed by 6 bases and V by 0 bases; bases with no gene match: 5. The germline V gene encodes CDR1 SGHTA and CDR2 FQGNSA. CDR3 DNA: TGTGCCAGCAGCTTAGCGGGAGGGCCAATCAATGAGCAGTTCTTC. Its protein product is CASSLAGGPINEQFF.

The J gene is TRBJ2-3, the V gene TRBV5-1, with a weak D call TRBD2 (6 bases). The V gene's germline CDR1 is SGHRS and CDR2 YFSETQ. The CDR3 runs 15 residues. Trimming pared 4 bases from V and 6 bases from J, leaving 18 bases between. CDR3: CASSPRGGQQDTQYF. CDR3 bases: TGCGCCAGCAGCCCACGGGGAGGACAACAGGATACGCAGTATTTT.

This clone was detected a few times. The chain recombines TRBV6-5 with TRBJ1-1; the match to TRBD1 covers 8 bases. The V gene's germline CDR1 is MNHEY and CDR2 SVGAGI. J gave up 1 base and V 8 bases, and 3 bases lay outside the gene matches. This CDR3 is 13 amino acids long. The CDR3 region has the DNA TGTGCCAGCTCTACAGGGGGGAACACTGAAGCTTTCTTT. This encodes CASSTGGNTEAFF.

The chain uses TRBV7-2 and TRBJ1-2; TRBD1 matches 8 bases. V shed 4 bases and J 4 bases; nucleotides not matched to a gene: 8. This CDR3 has 15 amino acids. The germline CDR1 and CDR2 sequences are SGHTA and FQGNSA. The DNA for the CDR3 is TGTGCCAGCAGCTCTTCAGGGGGCGGTAGCTATGGCTACACCTTC. Amino acid sequence: CASSSSGGGSYGYTF.

This chain connects TRBV30 to TRBJ2-7; D perhaps matches TRBD1 (6 bases). Germline assignment: CDR1 GTSNPN and CDR2 SVGIG (reference sequence). The CDR3 has 13 residues. V was shortened by 5 bases and J by 4 bases, with 15 bases between the two germline ends. This CDR3 reads CAWAGQSTYEQYF. The CDR3 DNA reads TGTGCCTGGGCAGGACAGTCTACGTACGAGCAGTACTTC.

The chain joins TRBV21-1 to TRBJ2-6; the table's TRBD2 call for D was not verified on the DNA. TRBV21-1 counts as a pseudogene. The CDR3 is made up of 17 amino acids. This chain's CDR3 is CASSGSLANKGANVLTF. The CDR3 DNA reads as TGTGCCAGCAGCGGGTCACTAGCGAACAAGGGGGCCAACGTCCTGACTTTC.

This clone has ten or more counts. V and J are TRBV13 and TRBJ2-2, with TRBD2 matching over 12 bases. V was pared by 3 bases and J by 7 bases, with 3 bases of the junction left unmatched. The CDR3 covers 15 residues. Germline V CDR1 and CDR2: PRHDT, FYEKMQ (reference sequence). The CDR3 DNA sequence: TGTGCCAGCAGCTTCCTGACTAGCGGGGGCGGGGAGCTGTTTTTT. Translation: CASSFLTSGGGELFF.

The rearrangement uses TRBV7-3 and TRBJ2-1, with TRBD1 matching over 11 bases. From germline, CDR1 is SGHTA and CDR2 FQGTGA. The CDR3 has 16 amino acids. V was pared by 4 bases and J by 6 bases, with 8 bases of the junction left unmatched. The CDR3 spells CASSSRPGQGANEQFF. The CDR3 region has the DNA TGTGCCAGCAGCTCAAGACCAGGACAGGGGGCCAATGAGCAGTTCTTC. The whole variable domain, remainder taken from reference TRBV7-3 and TRBJ2-1, is GAGVSQTPSNKVTEKGKYVELRCDPISGHTALYWYRQSLGQGPEFLIYFQGTGAADDSGLPNDRFFAVRPEGSVSTLKIQRTERGDSAVYLCASSSRPGQGANEQFFGPGTRLTVL.

The chain has TRBV5-1 and TRBJ2-1, with 7 bases identical to TRBD2. The length of the CDR3 is 15 residues. Germline assignment: CDR1 SGHRS and CDR2 YFSETQ. The V and J ends lost 0 bases and 4 bases, in that order; junction bases with no gene match: 4. The CDR3 sequence is CASSLVAGEYNEQFF. The CDR3 DNA follows: TGCGCCAGCAGCTTGGTTGCGGGAGAATACAATGAGCAGTTCTTC.

The chain is built from TRBV6-2 or TRBV6-3 and TRBJ2-5; TRBD2 aligns across 9 bases. Germline V CDR1 and CDR2: MNHEY, SVGEGT. Trimming at V came to 0 bases and at J to 2 bases, leaving 10 bases not matched to a gene. The CDR3 length is 18 residues. CDR3 DNA sequence: TGTGCCAGCAGTTACTCGACCAGGACTAGCGAACTTCAAGAGACCCAGTACTTC. It encodes CASSYSTRTSELQETQYF.

The chain joins TRBV28 to TRBJ1-5, with D perhaps TRBD1 (6 bases). Trimming removed 1 base from V and 6 bases from J, with 19 bases in between. CDR1 is MDHEN and CDR2 is SYDVKM in the germline V gene. The CDR3 runs 17 residues. The CDR3 nucleotides are TGTGCCAGCAGTTTATTATGGGCCGGAGGGGGGGGTCAGCCCCAGCATTTT. Its protein product is CASSLLWAGGGGQPQHF.

This clone was picked up one time. The chain joins TRBV30 to TRBJ1-4, with D possibly matching TRBD1 (5 bases). The CDR3 consists of 14 residues. Germline values: CDR1 GTSNPN, CDR2 SVGIG (reference sequence). V was trimmed by 2 bases and J by 0 bases, leaving 7 bases between them. This chain's CDR3 is CAWSRGTTNEKLFF. DNA for the CDR3: TGTGCCTGGAGTCGGGGGACAACTAATGAAAAACTGTTTTTT.

With respect to this clone: Additional DNA sequences in this sample encode the identical CDR3. The genes are TRBV30 and TRBJ1-5; 8 bases agree with TRBD1. The germline V gene has CDR1 GTSNPN and CDR2 SVGIG (reference sequence). The CDR3 sequence is 14 residues long. J gave up 6 bases and V 2 bases, and 6 bases lay outside the gene matches. The CDR3 loop reads CAWSRGQGGQPQHF. The CDR3 coding sequence is TGTGCCTGGAGTCGAGGACAGGGAGGTCAGCCCCAGCATTTT.

The chain joins TRBV19 to TRBJ1-1; the match to TRBD1 covers 7 bases. The V gene end was trimmed by 6 bases and the J gene end by 3 bases; junction bases not matched to a gene: 10. This CDR3 has 15 amino acids. Germline V gene data show CDR1 as LNHDA and CDR2 as SQIVND (reference sequence). The CDR3 bases are TGTGCCAGTAGAAGAGACTACAGGGGTGACACTGAAGCTTTCTTT. Its protein is CASRRDYRGDTEAFF.

The chain joins TRBV5-1 to TRBJ1-1; 8 positions match TRBD1. The ends lost 6 bases at V and 4 bases at J; junction bases unmatched: 8. CDR1 is SGHRS, CDR2 YFSETQ, per germline. This CDR3 is built from 14 residues. CDR3 sequence (DNA): TGCGCCAGCATGACAGGGGTTGGTAGCACTGAAGCTTTCTTT. Its protein product is CASMTGVGSTEAFF.